This entry lists 18 T cell receptor beta chains sequenced from one sample in a study of beta chain features in type 1 diabetes. Sequencing targeted expressed TCRB transcripts, as all isolated RNA had been reverse transcribed. Measured with immunoSEQ multiplex PCR; TCRdb has only the in-frame clones, and not every one. The sample contains about half a million clones, roughly an eighth of which appear only once. Sequenced input: naive CD4+ T cells from blood. The receptors were gathered from a woman aged 18-30 years in good health.

This clone was detected a few times. The J gene is TRBJ1-2, the V gene TRBV18; no reliable D call. The CDR3 contains 16 residues. Germline V lookup: CDR1 KGHSH, CDR2 LQKENI. Trimming removed 1 base at V and 3 bases at J, with 15 bases between. The CDR3 nucleotides read TGTGCCAGCTCACCACTGGATGTGGTAGTTGACTATGGCTACACCTTC. This encodes CASSPLDVVVDYGYTF.

The chain joins TRBV4-2 to TRBJ1-1, with D perhaps matching TRBD1 (6 bases). The CDR3 is 17 residues long. The V gene's germline CDR1 is LGHNA and CDR2 YNFKEQ. The ends were cut back, 4 bases at V and 0 bases at J, with 18 bases in the middle. The CDR3 loop reads CASSLASGHLMNTEAFF. The CDR3 nucleotides read TGTGCCAGCAGCCTCGCTTCGGGACACCTGATGAACACTGAAGCTTTCTTT.

This chain connects TRBV6-1 to TRBJ2-1, with D possibly matching TRBD1 (6 bases). Trimming cost V 7 bases and J 4 bases, with 11 bases left between them. The V gene's germline CDR1 is MNHNS and CDR2 SASEGT. The CDR3 runs to 13 residues. Here the CDR3 reads CASTPGVYNEQFF. CDR3 nucleotide sequence: TGTGCCAGCACCCCAGGGGTGTACAATGAGCAGTTCTTC.

The gene calls are TRBV5-6 and TRBJ2-7; TRBD1 matches at 9 bases. The CDR3 runs 14 residues. Germline V CDR1 and CDR2: SGHDT, YYEEEE. V was pared by 4 bases and J by 7 bases, with 9 bases of the junction left unmatched. The CDR3 DNA follows: TGTGCCAGCAGCCGGGGACAGGGCCCCGGGGAGCAGTACGTC. As protein: CASSRGQGPGEQYV.

The chain employs TRBV30 and TRBJ2-1; no definite D call. This CDR3 is 13 amino acids long. Trimming removed 7 bases at V and 0 bases at J, with 10 bases between. CDR1 and CDR2 (germline): GTSNPN, SVGIG (reference sequence). CDR3 DNA: TGTGCCTTCCTAACAGACTCCTACAATGAGCAGTTCTTC. This encodes CAFLTDSYNEQFF.

This clone occurred a few times. J is TRBJ2-1 and V is TRBV7-2; 7 nucleotides match TRBD2. Germline V gene sequence: CDR1 SGHTA, CDR2 FQGNSA. V dropped 0 bases and J dropped 3; count of bases not matched to a gene: 5. CDR3 length: 16 residues. This CDR3 is CASSLAPSGSYNEQFF. In nucleotides, the CDR3 is TGTGCCAGCAGCTTAGCCCCTAGCGGAAGCTACAATGAGCAGTTCTTC.

The CDR3 nucleotides are TGTGCCAGCAGTCCCCGGGGACACCAACAAGAGACCCAGTACTTC. Translation: CASSPRGHQQETQYF. The V call is TRBV9, the J call TRBJ2-5; D may be TRBD1 (6 bases). CDR1 and CDR2 (germline): SGDLS, YYNGEE. The CDR3 runs 15 residues. Trimming pared 5 bases from V and 2 bases from J, leaving 16 bases between.

This clone was counted a few times. In DNA, the CDR3 is TGCGCCAGCAGCCAAGATGTAGTTCGTGGACAAGAGACCCAGTACTTC. It is translated as CASSQDVVRGQETQYF. This chain links TRBV4-1 with TRBJ2-5; no firm D call. V was shortened by 0 bases and J by 2 bases, with 13 bases between the two germline ends. Germline V lookup: CDR1 MGHRA, CDR2 YSYEKL. This CDR3 comprises 16 residues.

CDR3 DNA sequence: TGCGCCAGCAGCCGAACGTCTTCCTACGAGCAGTACTTC. It is translated as CASSRTSSYEQYF. This chain connects TRBV5-1 to TRBJ2-7; no clear D. Trimming left V 4 bases short and J 1 base short, with 9 bases between. Germline assignment: CDR1 SGHRS and CDR2 YFSETQ. This CDR3 is built from 13 residues.

This clone was seen a few times. The J gene is TRBJ2-1, the V gene TRBV28; D may be TRBD1 or TRBD2 (5 bases each). The V end lost 7 bases, the J end lost 4 bases, and 20 bases lay between the germline ends. The CDR3 totals 16 residues. Germline CDR1 reads MDHEN; CDR2 reads SYDVKM. The CDR3 bases are TGTGCCAGCACCACGAAGAGGGGCAGGAATTACAATGAGCAGTTCTTC. Translated, it gives CASTTKRGRNYNEQFF.

This clone was counted only a few times. The V and J genes are TRBV6-6 and TRBJ2-2, with D maybe TRBD1 (5 bases). Germline V gene data show CDR1 as MNHNY and CDR2 as SVGAGI (reference sequence). The V end was cut by 5 bases, the J end by 5 bases, with 18 bases between. This CDR3 has 16 residues. The chain's CDR3 is CASSTRQGVRTGELFF. CDR3 DNA: TGTGCCAGCAGTACCCGCCAGGGCGTCAGGACCGGGGAGCTGTTTTTT.

CDR3 sequence reads: CASSTQAGSETQYF. The CDR3 DNA is TGCGCCAGCAGCACCCAGGCGGGTTCAGAGACCCAGTACTTC. V is TRBV5-1 and J is TRBJ2-5, with a possible D match to TRBD2 (5 bases). Germline lookup yields CDR1 SGHRS and CDR2 YFSETQ. Trimming took off 4 bases at V and 4 bases at J, with 14 bases between the two ends. This CDR3 has 14 amino acids.

The chain uses TRBV18 and TRBJ2-5; D might be TRBD2 (5 bases). The CDR3 is 15 residues long. Germline V lookup: CDR1 KGHSH, CDR2 LQKENI. Trimming left V 2 bases short and J 1 base short, with 11 bases between. For the CDR3, the DNA is TGTGCCAGCTCACCATCGGGGATATTCCAAGAGACCCAGTACTTC. Its translation: CASSPSGIFQETQYF.

The rearrangement uses TRBV28 and TRBJ1-5; 9 positions match TRBD1. The germline gives CDR1 MDHEN, CDR2 SYDVKM. The ends lost 5 bases at V and 4 bases at J; junction bases unmatched: 6. The CDR3 is 15 amino acids. The CDR3 DNA sequence: TGTGCCAGCAGTACACCGACAGGGGGGAATCAGCCCCAGCATTTT. Protein product: CASSTPTGGNQPQHF.

V usage is TRBV11-2 and J usage is TRBJ1-2; D unclear. Germline V gene sequence: CDR1 SGHAT, CDR2 FQNNGV. This CDR3 has 12 residues. The V gene lost 1 base and the J gene lost 4 bases, with 4 bases spanning the gap. CDR3 nucleotides: TGTGCCAGCAGCTTAGGTGTCTATGGCTACACCTTC. This sequence encodes CASSLGVYGYTF.

The V call is TRBV7-2, the J call TRBJ1-1, with D tentatively TRBD1 (5 bases). CDR3 length: 16 amino acids. The V and J ends lost 1 base and 0 bases respectively, with 12 bases between them. Germline CDR1 and CDR2: SGHTA and FQGNSA. In DNA form, the CDR3 reads TGTGCCAGCAGCTTAGAGCTGGGACTGATGAACACTGAAGCTTTCTTT. It is translated as CASSLELGLMNTEAFF.

There are a few counts of this clone. The chain employs TRBV7-2 and TRBJ2-5, with unresolved D. This CDR3 has 14 residues. V was shortened by 1 base and J by 4 bases, with 10 bases between the two germline ends. CDR1 is SGHTA and CDR2 is FQGNSA in the germline V gene. The CDR3 DNA follows: TGTGCCAGCAGCTTAGGCGCTAGGGCAGAGACCCAGTACTTC. Amino acids: CASSLGARAETQYF.

The rearrangement links TRBV29-1 to TRBJ1-5; TRBD1 matches 9 bases. V shed 2 bases and J 7 bases; nucleotides not matched to a gene: 9. The CDR3 extends over 15 amino acids. Germline V lookup: CDR1 SQVTM, CDR2 ANQGSEA. The CDR3 loop reads CSVESPLTGGQPQHF. CDR3 bases: TGCAGCGTTGAATCTCCCCTGACAGGGGGACAGCCCCAGCATTTT.